The clone carrying this T cell receptor beta chain has ten or more counts. The data stem from a study of identical twins. One entry per CDR3 protein, called by TCRdb with MiXCR from the 5' RACE reads. The sample contains 450,000 or so distinct CDR3 sequences, approximately 24% of which appear only once. This CDR3 is built from 14 residues. V gave up 2 bases and J gave up 6 bases; unmatched junction bases: 4. Per germline, CDR1 DFQATT and CDR2 SNEGSKA (reference sequence). In addition, the sample was reused for a study of T cells expressing NK-cell markers. As that study records: In four donors, dominant clonotypes made up about 28.3-65% of CD3+CD56-NKG2C+ cells.

This chain uses TRBV20-1 with TRBJ2-3; 11 bases are shared with TRBD2. What was sequenced was CD4+ T cells sorted from blood. The TCR sequence derives from a woman aged 18-29 years in good health. The DNA for the CDR3 is TGCAGTGCTAGACTAGCGGGAGGCTCCGATACGCAGTATTTT. This gives the protein CSARLAGGSDTQYF.